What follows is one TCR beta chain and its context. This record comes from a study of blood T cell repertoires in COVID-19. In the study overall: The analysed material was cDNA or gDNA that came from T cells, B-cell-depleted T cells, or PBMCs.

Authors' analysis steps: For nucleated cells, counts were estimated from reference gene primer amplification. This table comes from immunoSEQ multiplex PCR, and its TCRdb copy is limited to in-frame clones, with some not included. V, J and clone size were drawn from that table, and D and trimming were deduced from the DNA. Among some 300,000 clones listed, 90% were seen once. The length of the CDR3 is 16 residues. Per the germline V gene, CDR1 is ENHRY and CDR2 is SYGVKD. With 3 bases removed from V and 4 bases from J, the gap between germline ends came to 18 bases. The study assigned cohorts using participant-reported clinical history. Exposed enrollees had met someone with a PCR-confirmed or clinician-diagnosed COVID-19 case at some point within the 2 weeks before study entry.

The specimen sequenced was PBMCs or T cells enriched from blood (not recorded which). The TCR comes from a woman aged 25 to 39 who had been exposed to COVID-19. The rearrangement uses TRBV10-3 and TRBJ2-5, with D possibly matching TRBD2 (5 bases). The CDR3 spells CAISDSGLSSGETQYF. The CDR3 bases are TGTGCCATCAGTGACTCCGGCCTCTCGAGCGGAGAGACCCAGTACTTC.